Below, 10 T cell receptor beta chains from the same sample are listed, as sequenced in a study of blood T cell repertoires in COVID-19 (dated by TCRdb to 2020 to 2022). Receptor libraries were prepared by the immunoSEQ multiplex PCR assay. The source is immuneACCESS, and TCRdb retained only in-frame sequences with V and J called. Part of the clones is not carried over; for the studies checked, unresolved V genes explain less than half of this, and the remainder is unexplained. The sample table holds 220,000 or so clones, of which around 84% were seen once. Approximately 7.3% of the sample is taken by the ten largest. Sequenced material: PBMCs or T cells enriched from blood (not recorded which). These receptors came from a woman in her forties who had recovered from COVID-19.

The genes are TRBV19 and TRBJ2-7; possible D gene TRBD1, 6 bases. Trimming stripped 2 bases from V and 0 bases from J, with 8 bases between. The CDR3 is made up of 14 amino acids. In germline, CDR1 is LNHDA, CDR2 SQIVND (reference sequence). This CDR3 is CASSITGSSYEQYF. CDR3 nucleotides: TGTGCCAGTAGTATAACAGGGTCCTCCTACGAGCAGTACTTC.

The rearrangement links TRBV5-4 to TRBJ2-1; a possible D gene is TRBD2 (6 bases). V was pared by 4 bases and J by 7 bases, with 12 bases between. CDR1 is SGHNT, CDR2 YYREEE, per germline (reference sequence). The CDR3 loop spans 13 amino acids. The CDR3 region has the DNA TGTGCCAGCAGCCCCGGGAGACCAAATGAGCAGTTCTTC. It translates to CASSPGRPNEQFF.

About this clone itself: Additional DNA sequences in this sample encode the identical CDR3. CDR3 nucleotide sequence: TGTGCCAGCAGTCCCGGGACTAGCGTTTACAATGAGCAGTTCTTC. It yields the protein CASSPGTSVYNEQFF. The chain has TRBV7-2 and TRBJ2-1, with 10 bases matching TRBD2. The V gene end was trimmed by 6 bases and the J gene end by 4 bases; junction bases not matched to a gene: 6. This CDR3 has 15 amino acids. Germline loops: CDR1 SGHTA, CDR2 FQGNSA.

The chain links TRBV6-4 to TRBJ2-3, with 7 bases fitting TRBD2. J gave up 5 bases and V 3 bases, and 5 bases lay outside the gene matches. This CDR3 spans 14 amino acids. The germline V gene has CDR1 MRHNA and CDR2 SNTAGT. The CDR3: CASSELASIDTQYF. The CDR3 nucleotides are TGTGCCAGCAGTGAACTAGCGTCCATAGATACGCAGTATTTT.

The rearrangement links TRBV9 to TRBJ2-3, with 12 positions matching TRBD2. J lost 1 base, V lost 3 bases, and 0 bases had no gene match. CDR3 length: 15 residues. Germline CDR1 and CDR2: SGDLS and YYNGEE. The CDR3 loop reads CASSASGRGTDTQYF. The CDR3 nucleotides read TGTGCCAGCAGCGCTAGCGGGAGGGGCACAGATACGCAGTATTTT.

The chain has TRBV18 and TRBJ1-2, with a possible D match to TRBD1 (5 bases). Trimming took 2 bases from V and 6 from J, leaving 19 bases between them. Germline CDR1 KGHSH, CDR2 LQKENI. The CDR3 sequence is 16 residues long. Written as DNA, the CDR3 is TGTGCCAGCTCACCATCGCGGACCAGGGTAGCAGATGGCTACACCTTC. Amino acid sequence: CASSPSRTRVADGYTF.

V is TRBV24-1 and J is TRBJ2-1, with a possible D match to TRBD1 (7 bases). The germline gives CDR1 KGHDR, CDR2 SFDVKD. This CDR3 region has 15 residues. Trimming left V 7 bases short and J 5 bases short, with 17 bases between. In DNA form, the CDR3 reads TGTGCCACCAGCGCAGGGGGGAGAGGGAACAATGAGCAGTTCTTC. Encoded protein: CATSAGGRGNNEQFF.

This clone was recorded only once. CDR3 region: CASSHGTRSSYNEQFF. DNA for the CDR3: TGCGCCAGCAGCCACGGGACTAGGAGCTCCTACAATGAGCAGTTCTTC. The V gene is TRBV4-1, the J gene TRBJ2-1, with TRBD2 matching 8 bases. V shed 3 bases and J 0 bases; nucleotides not matched to a gene: 4. The CDR3 length is 16 residues. Germline values: CDR1 MGHRA, CDR2 YSYEKL.

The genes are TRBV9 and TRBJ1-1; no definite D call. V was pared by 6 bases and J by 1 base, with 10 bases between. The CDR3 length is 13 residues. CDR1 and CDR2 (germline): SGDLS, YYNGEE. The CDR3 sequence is CASKSQENTEAFF. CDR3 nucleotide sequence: TGTGCCAGCAAAAGCCAGGAGAACACTGAAGCTTTCTTT.

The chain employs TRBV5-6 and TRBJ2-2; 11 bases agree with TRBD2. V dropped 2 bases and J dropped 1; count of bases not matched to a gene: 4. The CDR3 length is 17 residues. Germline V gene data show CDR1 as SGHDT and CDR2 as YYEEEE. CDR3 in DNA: TGTGCCAGCAGCTTTAGACTAGCGGGGTTGAACACCGGGGAGCTGTTTTTT. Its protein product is CASSFRLAGLNTGELFF.